Below, one TCR beta chain is given with its context. What it binds is unknown. The sample belongs to a study of cytomegalovirus exposure and HLA in healthy donors. Study-wide results and limits: In a later analysis, parvovirus B19, influenza, CMV and Epstein-Barr virus appeared linked to several top co-occurrence clusters. In a later analysis, HLA-C alleles had the fewest associated TCRs, DRB1 alleles the most. When a later analysis was performed, an Asian-associated ancestry cluster reportedly had fewer N-insertions than the roughly 630-donor mean. HLA alleles were associated with some 17,000 TCR beta sequences in a later analysis at 0.05 false discovery rate.

A multiplex PCR was run with 60 Vbeta primers and 13 Jbeta primers. This table comes from immunoSEQ multiplex PCR, and its TCRdb copy is limited to in-frame clones, with some not included. The table records about 90,000 clones, around three quarters of them present only once. The CDR3 is made up of 14 amino acids. Germline V gives CDR1 MRHNA, CDR2 SNTAGT. After removal of 5 bases from V and 3 bases from J, the junction contained 2 bases not matched to a gene. Sequencing used PBMCs. This receptor was taken from a woman aged 45-65 years in good health and CMV-seropositive. The J gene is TRBJ2-1, the V gene TRBV6-4; 9 bases align to TRBD1. The CDR3 sequence: CASSPDRGYNEQFF. The CDR3 DNA reads TGTGCCAGCAGTCCGGACAGGGGCTACAATGAGCAGTTCTTC.